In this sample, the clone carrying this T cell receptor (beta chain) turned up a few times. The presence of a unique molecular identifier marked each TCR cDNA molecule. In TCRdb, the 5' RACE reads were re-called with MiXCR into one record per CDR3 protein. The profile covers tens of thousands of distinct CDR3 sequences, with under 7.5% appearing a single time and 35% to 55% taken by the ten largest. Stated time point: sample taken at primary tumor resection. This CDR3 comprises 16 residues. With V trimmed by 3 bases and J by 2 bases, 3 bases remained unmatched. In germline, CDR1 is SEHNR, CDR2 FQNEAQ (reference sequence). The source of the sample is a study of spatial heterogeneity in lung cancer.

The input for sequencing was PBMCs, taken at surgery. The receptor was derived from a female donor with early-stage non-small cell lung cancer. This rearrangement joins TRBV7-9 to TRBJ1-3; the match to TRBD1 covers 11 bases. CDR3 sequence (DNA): TGTGCCAGCAGCTTTACGGACAGGGGGCCTGGAAACACCATATATTTT. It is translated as CASSFTDRGPGNTIYF.